These T cell receptor beta chains were read from a single sample in a study. TCRdb analysed the RT-PCR reads with MiXCR anew, one entry per CDR3 protein. The table records about 680,000 distinct CDR3 sequences, 13% to 15% of them present only once. The sample comprised memory CD4+ T cells from blood. Receptors originate from a female donor in good health, serving as a healthy control. The CDR3 runs from the conserved cysteine through the conserved F or W. The order of the fields is clone size, V gene, D gene, J gene, CDR3 DNA, CDR3 protein. The D gene is left open where the match is weak. Rows may omit the clone size; those that give it use once, few, many or a size class.

clone size: few; V gene: TRBV5-1; D gene: -; J gene: TRBJ2-2; CDR3 DNA: TGCGCCAGTGATCAGGGGAACACCGGGGAGCTGTTTTTT; CDR3 protein: CASDQGNTGELFF
clone size: many; V gene: TRBV12-3/TRBV12-4; D gene: -; J gene: TRBJ2-5; CDR3 DNA: TGTGCCAGCAGTCGGAATCAGGACCACCAAGAGACCCAGTACTTC; CDR3 protein: CASSRNQDHQETQYF
clone size: few; V gene: TRBV5-1; D gene: -; J gene: TRBJ2-5; CDR3 DNA: TGCGCCAGCAGCCCGAACCCGGGACAATCGGAGACCCAGTACTTC; CDR3 protein: CASSPNPGQSETQYF
clone size: many; V gene: TRBV11-2; D gene: -; J gene: TRBJ2-1; CDR3 DNA: TGTGCCAGCAGCTTAGCCAGCGGCTCCTACAATGAGCAGTTCTTC; CDR3 protein: CASSLASGSYNEQFF
clone size: many; V gene: TRBV27; D gene: -; J gene: TRBJ2-7; CDR3 DNA: TGTGCCAGCAGTTCGCCATCCCGTTCCTACGAGCAGTACTTC; CDR3 protein: CASSSPSRSYEQYF
clone size: -; V gene: TRBV18; D gene: TRBD1; J gene: TRBJ1-5; CDR3 DNA: TGTGCCAGCTCACCACGACGGACAGGGGGAGGCAATCAGCCCCAGCATTTT; CDR3 protein: CASSPRRTGGGNQPQHF
clone size: few; V gene: TRBV18; D gene: TRBD1; J gene: TRBJ2-1; CDR3 DNA: TGTGCCAGCTCACGGCAGGGGGAGGAGCAGTTCTTC; CDR3 protein: CASSRQGEEQFF
clone size: many; V gene: TRBV10-3; D gene: -; J gene: TRBJ2-7; CDR3 DNA: TGTGCCATCAGTGAGGGAGACAGAGCGCAGTACTTC; CDR3 protein: CAISEGDRAQYF
clone size: -; V gene: TRBV10-3; D gene: TRBD2; J gene: TRBJ2-3; CDR3 DNA: TGTGCCATCAGCGCCGGACTAGCGGGCAGCACAGATACGCAGTATTTT; CDR3 protein: CAISAGLAGSTDTQYF
clone size: -; V gene: TRBV12-3/TRBV12-4; D gene: -; J gene: TRBJ2-7; CDR3 DNA: TGTGCCAGCAGTCCCACAGGGCCGAACTACGAGCAGTACTTC; CDR3 protein: CASSPTGPNYEQYF
clone size: -; V gene: TRBV11-2; D gene: TRBD2; J gene: TRBJ2-1; CDR3 DNA: TGTGCCAGCAGCTTTGCTAGCGGCCCCTACAATGAGCAGTTCTTC; CDR3 protein: CASSFASGPYNEQFF
clone size: few; V gene: TRBV5-1; D gene: -; J gene: TRBJ1-5; CDR3 DNA: TGCGCCAGCAGCTACGACAGAGATAATCAGCCCCAGCATTTT; CDR3 protein: CASSYDRDNQPQHF
clone size: -; V gene: TRBV7-2; D gene: -; J gene: TRBJ2-1; CDR3 DNA: TGTGCCAGCAGCTTAGCCCCGGGTTTTAGCGGTCATGAGCAGTTCTTC; CDR3 protein: CASSLAPGFSGHEQFF
clone size: -; V gene: TRBV28; D gene: TRBD2; J gene: TRBJ2-7; CDR3 DNA: TGTGCCAGCAGTGAACCGGGACTAGCGGTCTACGAGCAGTACTTC; CDR3 protein: CASSEPGLAVYEQYF
clone size: few; V gene: TRBV3-1; D gene: -; J gene: TRBJ1-3; CDR3 DNA: TGTGCCAGCAGCATACGAGGAGGAGGGAACACCATATATTTT; CDR3 protein: CASSIRGGGNTIYF
clone size: -; V gene: TRBV27; D gene: TRBD2; J gene: TRBJ2-2; CDR3 DNA: TGTGCCAGCCCTCCCCTAGCGGGAGTCCGCACCGGGGAGCTGTTTTTT; CDR3 protein: CASPPLAGVRTGELFF
clone size: -; V gene: TRBV25-1; D gene: -; J gene: TRBJ2-7; CDR3 DNA: TGTGCCAGCAGTGCTTCGACAGGAACCTCCTACGAGCAGTACTTC; CDR3 protein: CASSASTGTSYEQYF
clone size: few; V gene: TRBV5-1; D gene: -; J gene: TRBJ2-1; CDR3 DNA: TGCGCCAGCAGCTACAGGACGGGTTACAATGAGCAGTTCTTC; CDR3 protein: CASSYRTGYNEQFF
clone size: -; V gene: TRBV4-3; D gene: TRBD1; J gene: TRBJ2-3; CDR3 DNA: TGCGCCAGCAGCCACAACCCGGACAGGGTGATAGATACGCAGTATTTT; CDR3 protein: CASSHNPDRVIDTQYF
clone size: -; V gene: TRBV11-2; D gene: -; J gene: TRBJ2-7; CDR3 DNA: TGTGCCAGCAGCTCTAGGGGGGACGGGCAGCCCTACGAGCAGTACTTC; CDR3 protein: CASSSRGDGQPYEQYF
clone size: few; V gene: TRBV7-2; D gene: -; J gene: TRBJ1-1; CDR3 DNA: TGTGCCAGCAGCTTAGCCGGGGCAGGGACAGAAGCTTTCTTT; CDR3 protein: CASSLAGAGTEAFF